One sample yielded the 30 T cell receptor beta chains listed below, sequenced in a study of graft-versus-host responses after intestinal transplantation. Measured with immunoSEQ multiplex PCR; TCRdb has only the in-frame clones, and not every one. In the table there are 7,400 or so clones, 30% to 40% of which are singletons. Responders that carried the CFSE label, approximately 200,000 of them, were plated with approximately 200,000 irradiated, violet-dye-labeled stimulator cells. Here the sequenced sample was alloreactive CD8+ T cells from a mixed lymphocyte reaction culture, taken before intestinal transplant. Documented subset: CFSE-low proliferating T cells sorted from roughly six-day pre-transplant mixed lymphocyte reaction (GvH or HvG direction). The receptors here all came from a human patient who received an intestinal transplant.

The chain has TRBV4-1 and TRBJ1-1, with D perhaps matching TRBD1 (5 bases). V was pared by 2 bases and J by 5 bases, with 18 bases between. Germline loops: CDR1 MGHRA, CDR2 YSYEKL. The CDR3 totals 16 residues. The CDR3 nucleotides read TGCGCCAGCAGCCAACCCACCTACACTGGGGCAACTGAAGCTTTCTTT. Amino acid sequence: CASSQPTYTGATEAFF.

The chain links TRBV27 to TRBJ2-7; TRBD2 aligns across 10 bases. V trimming: 3 bases; J trimming: 0 bases; junction bases outside the gene matches: 5. The CDR3 consists of 16 residues. Per the germline V gene, CDR1 is MNHEY and CDR2 is SMNVEV (reference sequence). The DNA of the CDR3 is TGTGCCAGCAGTTTGGTAGCGGGAGGTCTCTCCTACGAGCAGTACTTC. This translates into CASSLVAGGLSYEQYF.

V is TRBV6-5 and J is TRBJ2-1; TRBD2 matches 10 bases. There are 15 residues in the CDR3. The germline V gene has CDR1 MNHEY and CDR2 SVGAGI. Trimming removed 6 bases from V and 3 bases from J; junction bases left unmatched: 5. The CDR3, as DNA: TGTGCCAGCAGCCCCGGGACTAGCGACTACAATGAGCAGTTCTTC. This encodes CASSPGTSDYNEQFF.

The J gene is TRBJ1-2, the V gene TRBV28, with a possible D match to TRBD1 (6 bases). Germline V gene lookup returns CDR1 MDHEN and CDR2 SYDVKM. The CDR3 length is 16 residues. The ends were cut back, 2 bases at V and 1 base at J, with 14 bases in the middle. The CDR3 region is CASSLGGRVFNYGYTF. For the CDR3, the DNA is TGTGCCAGCAGTTTAGGGGGCAGGGTCTTTAACTATGGCTACACCTTC.

The chain combines TRBV7-2 with TRBJ1-2, with D hard to call. Germline lookup yields CDR1 SGHTA and CDR2 FQGNSA. This CDR3 region has 13 residues. Trimming cost V 3 bases and J 4 bases, with 9 bases left between them. CDR3 residues: CASSLVEGYGYTF. The CDR3 coding sequence is TGTGCCAGCAGCTTGGTGGAGGGCTATGGCTACACCTTC.

This clone was observed a handful of times. The chain employs TRBV6-5 and TRBJ1-2; 10 nucleotides line up with TRBD1. The CDR3 totals 16 residues. V dropped 2 bases and J dropped 5; count of bases not matched to a gene: 8. Germline-derived CDR1 and CDR2 are MNHEY and SVGAGI. The CDR3 sequence: CASSYLLTGGKYGYTF. The DNA for the CDR3 is TGTGCCAGCAGTTACCTTCTGACAGGGGGCAAATATGGCTACACCTTC.

There are a few counts of this clone. The chain links TRBV11-2 to TRBJ2-5; D is possibly TRBD1 (6 bases). Germline V CDR1 and CDR2: SGHAT, FQNNGV. Trimming shortened V by 1 base and J by 0 bases, and 9 bases separated the two germline ends. This CDR3 comprises 15 residues. The CDR3 DNA is TGTGCCAGCAGCTTAGCGACAGGCCACCAAGAGACCCAGTACTTC. This encodes CASSLATGHQETQYF.

The chain couples TRBV27 to TRBJ2-7, with D tentatively TRBD1 (5 bases). Germline CDR1 and CDR2: MNHEY and SMNVEV (reference sequence). V lost 1 base and J 2 bases, leaving 15 bases between the germline ends. The CDR3 consists of 16 residues. The CDR3 bases are TGTGCCAGCAGTTTATTTGAAGGGGCAGCAGCCTACGAGCAGTACTTC. This sequence encodes CASSLFEGAAAYEQYF.

This clone was found a few times. The chain links TRBV19 to TRBJ2-7, with 11 positions matching TRBD1. V lost 8 bases, J lost 2 bases, and 2 bases stayed unmatched. The germline CDR1 and CDR2 sequences are LNHDA and SQIVND (reference sequence). The length of the CDR3 is 13 residues. The CDR3 here is CASGQGAAYEQYF. CDR3 nucleotides: TGTGCCAGTGGACAGGGGGCTGCCTACGAGCAGTACTTC.

The chain couples TRBV6-6 to TRBJ2-1, with D uncertain. Germline CDR1 is MNHNY and CDR2 is SVGAGI (reference sequence). The CDR3 is made up of 13 amino acids. V was trimmed by 7 bases and J by 5 bases, leaving 12 bases between them. The CDR3 loop is CASNTAVHNEQFF. CDR3 sequence (DNA): TGTGCCAGCAATACCGCAGTTCACAATGAGCAGTTCTTC.

This clone was detected a few times. The CDR3 here is CASSQKTPSGGSEQYF. CDR3 DNA sequence: TGTGCCAGCAGCCAGAAAACTCCTAGCGGGGGTTCGGAGCAGTACTTC. The V gene is TRBV21-1, the J gene TRBJ2-7; the listed D gene, TRBD2, was not tested against the DNA. TRBV21-1 constitutes a pseudogene. The CDR3 extends over 16 amino acids.

By sample share, this clone is medium-sized (0.01 to 0.1%). The chain couples TRBV7-9 to TRBJ2-7, with 10 bases aligning to TRBD2. This CDR3 region has 14 residues. Trimming cost V 5 bases and J 6 bases; bases outside gene matches: 7. Germline assignment: CDR1 SEHNR and CDR2 FQNEAQ (reference sequence). The CDR3 sequence: CASSPSGRAPEQYF. The CDR3, as DNA: TGTGCCAGCAGCCCGAGCGGGAGGGCCCCCGAGCAGTACTTC.

The V call is TRBV29-1, the J call TRBJ2-1; 10 bases are a match to TRBD2. This CDR3 has 16 residues. The trim removed 1 base at V and 2 bases at J, leaving 5 bases unmatched. Germline lookup yields CDR1 SQVTM and CDR2 ANQGSEA. CDR3 residues: CSVEGFTSGTYNEQFF. In DNA, the CDR3 is TGCAGCGTTGAAGGTTTTACTAGCGGGACCTACAATGAGCAGTTCTTC.

The rearrangement joins TRBV28 to TRBJ1-2; TRBD1 matches at 8 bases. V lost 6 bases, J lost 8 bases, and 8 bases stayed unmatched. Germline V gene sequence: CDR1 MDHEN, CDR2 SYDVKM. This CDR3 is 13 amino acids long. CDR3 in amino acids: CASRKTGARGYTF. The DNA for the CDR3 is TGTGCCAGCAGAAAGACAGGGGCGCGGGGCTACACCTTC.

This clone was seen a few times. J is TRBJ2-7 and V is TRBV4-2; TRBD2 matches 7 bases. Per germline, CDR1 LGHNA and CDR2 YNFKEQ. CDR3 length: 19 amino acids. After removal of 1 base from V and 4 bases from J, the junction contained 19 bases not matched to a gene. CDR3 loop: CASSQVPGLGTKSSYEQYF. Here the CDR3 DNA reads TGTGCCAGCAGCCAAGTTCCTGGATTAGGGACTAAGTCTTCGTACGAGCAGTACTTC.

The V call is TRBV5-4, the J call TRBJ2-7, with 7 bases identical to TRBD1. Germline CDR1 SGHNT, CDR2 YYREEE (reference sequence). The J segment lost 2 bases and the V segment lost 2 bases, leaving 4 bases of the junction unmatched. The CDR3 totals 14 residues. CDR3 sequence: CASSLRQGAYEQYF. CDR3 DNA: TGTGCCAGCAGCTTAAGACAGGGAGCCTACGAGCAGTACTTC.

The chain is built from TRBV6-1 and TRBJ2-1; D may be TRBD2 (6 bases). The V and J ends lost 3 bases and 9 bases respectively, with 15 bases between them. In germline, CDR1 is MNHNS, CDR2 SASEGT. The length of the CDR3 is 14 residues. CDR3: CASSEQGTVGEQFF. For the CDR3, the DNA is TGTGCCAGCAGTGAGCAAGGGACTGTCGGTGAGCAGTTCTTC.

This clone is termed medium-sized. The chain employs TRBV7-9 and TRBJ2-7; 8 positions agree with TRBD2. Germline assignment: CDR1 SEHNR and CDR2 FQNEAQ (reference sequence). The trim removed 7 bases at V and 1 base at J, leaving 6 bases unmatched. The CDR3 is 14 amino acids. The CDR3 DNA follows: TGTGCCAGCATTGGGACTAGTTCGTCCTACGAGCAGTACTTC. Protein product: CASIGTSSSYEQYF.

This clone was seen only a few times. The chain employs TRBV6-5 and TRBJ1-3; D ambiguous. Trimming left V 6 bases short and J 4 bases short, with 13 bases between. Germline V CDR1 and CDR2: MNHEY, SVGAGI. This CDR3 is built from 14 residues. CDR3 sequence (DNA): TGTGCCAGCAGCCACGCGGGCGCCGGAAACACCATATATTTT. It yields the protein CASSHAGAGNTIYF.

The chain employs TRBV25-1 and TRBJ1-5, with 8 nucleotides matching TRBD1. This CDR3 region has 15 residues. Germline CDR1 reads MGHDK; CDR2 reads SYGVNS. Trimming cost V 7 bases and J 4 bases; bases outside gene matches: 9. CDR3 DNA sequence: TGTGCCAGCACAAAACACAGGGGGAGGAATCAGCCCCAGCATTTT. Amino acids: CASTKHRGRNQPQHF. The whole variable domain, remainder taken from reference TRBV25-1 and TRBJ1-5, is EADIYQTPRYLVIGTGKKITLECSQTMGHDKMYWYQQDPGMELHLIHYSYGVNSTEKGDLSSESTVSRIRTEHFPLTLESARPSHTSQYLCASTKHRGRNQPQHFGDGTRLSIL.

V is TRBV2 and J is TRBJ2-1, with D maybe TRBD2 (6 bases). Deletions cut 3 bases from V and 4 bases from J, with 19 bases between. The CDR3 covers 17 residues. Germline values: CDR1 SNHLY, CDR2 FYNNEI. In DNA, the CDR3 is TGTGCCAGCAGTGATTTAGCTGGGGCGGGGCGTTACAATGAGCAGTTCTTC. This encodes CASSDLAGAGRYNEQFF.

This clone is labeled as medium-sized. V and J are TRBV6-5 and TRBJ2-7; 7 bases are a match to TRBD2. Germline CDR1 and CDR2: MNHEY and SVGAGI. The trim removed 1 base at V and 2 bases at J, leaving 2 bases unmatched. This CDR3 has 14 residues. CDR3 nucleotide sequence: TGTGCCAGCAGTTACTTTGGGGGGGCCTACGAGCAGTACTTC. Amino acid sequence: CASSYFGGAYEQYF.

The chain carries TRBV5-1 and TRBJ1-6; D call uncertain. V lost 4 bases to trimming and J lost 3 bases, with 5 bases between them. From germline, CDR1 is SGHRS and CDR2 YFSETQ. The length of the CDR3 is 13 residues. DNA for the CDR3: TGCGCCAGCAGCCCCAACTATAATTCACCCCTCCACTTT. Protein sequence: CASSPNYNSPLHF.

In this sample, this clone turned up a few times. This chain uses TRBV19 with TRBJ1-1; 7 bases fit TRBD1. The CDR3 totals 14 residues. From germline, CDR1 is LNHDA and CDR2 SQIVND (reference sequence). V trimming: 7 bases; J trimming: 1 base; junction bases outside the gene matches: 6. This chain's CDR3 is CASTLWTGNTEAFF. The DNA for the CDR3 is TGTGCCAGTACCCTATGGACAGGGAACACTGAAGCTTTCTTT.

In its sample, this clone ranks as medium-sized. The CDR3 bases are TGTGCCTGGAGTGCTCTTGGAGGACATCAGCCCCAGCATTTT. Encoded protein: CAWSALGGHQPQHF. V and J are TRBV30 and TRBJ1-5; D remains unclear. Germline values: CDR1 GTSNPN, CDR2 SVGIG (reference sequence). The length of the CDR3 is 14 residues. V lost 1 base, J lost 5 bases, and 12 bases lay in between.

The chain uses TRBV6-4 and TRBJ1-2; D unclear. CDR3 size: 11 residues. V was clipped by 4 bases and J by 5 bases, with 5 bases between them. Germline V gene sequence: CDR1 MRHNA, CDR2 SNTAGT. The CDR3 reads CASSAGYGYTF. CDR3 bases: TGTGCCAGCAGTGCAGGTTATGGCTACACCTTC.

In its sample, this clone is medium-sized. The V gene is TRBV4-1, the J gene TRBJ2-7, with 8 nucleotides matching TRBD1. From germline, CDR1 is MGHRA and CDR2 YSYEKL. CDR3 length equals 14 residues. V shed 4 bases, J shed 4 bases, and the junction held 6 bases outside the gene matches. For the CDR3, the DNA is TGCGCCAGCAGCCCTAGGACAGGGCCATACGAGCAGTACTTC. Encoded protein: CASSPRTGPYEQYF.

This clone has a handful of counts. The rearrangement uses TRBV12-5 and TRBJ2-7, with TRBD1 as a possible D gene (6 bases). The germline gives CDR1 LGHNT, CDR2 FRNRAP. The CDR3 covers 15 residues. V was trimmed by 6 bases and J by 0 bases, leaving 15 bases between them. CDR3 nucleotide sequence: TGTGCTAGTGGGTCTCGAACAGGGCTCTCCTACGAGCAGTACTTC. Its translation: CASGSRTGLSYEQYF. Filled out from reference TRBV12-5 and TRBJ2-7, the complete variable domain reads DARVTQTPRHKVTEMGQEVTMRCQPILGHNTVFWYRQTMMQGLELLAYFRNRAPLDDSGMPKDRFSAEMPDATLATLKIQPSEPRDSAVYFCASGSRTGLSYEQYFGPGTRLTVT.

By frequency in the sample, this clone is medium-sized. V and J are TRBV4-3 and TRBJ2-7; D may be TRBD2 (5 bases). The V end was cut by 4 bases, the J end by 5 bases, with 18 bases between. This CDR3 has 15 amino acids. Germline V lookup: CDR1 LGHNA, CDR2 YSLEER. In nucleotides, the CDR3 is TGCGCCAGCAGCCTAAACCGACGGGGTGCCAACGAGCAGTACTTC. Translated: CASSLNRRGANEQYF.

This clone qualifies as medium-sized. V is TRBV4-1 and J is TRBJ1-1; weak D call: TRBD1 (5 bases). The CDR3 has 14 residues. Deletions cut 1 base from V and 4 bases from J, with 10 bases between. Per germline, CDR1 MGHRA and CDR2 YSYEKL. In nucleotides, the CDR3 is TGCGCCAGCAGCCAAGGTTGGGGGGGCACTGAAGCTTTCTTT. Translation: CASSQGWGGTEAFF.